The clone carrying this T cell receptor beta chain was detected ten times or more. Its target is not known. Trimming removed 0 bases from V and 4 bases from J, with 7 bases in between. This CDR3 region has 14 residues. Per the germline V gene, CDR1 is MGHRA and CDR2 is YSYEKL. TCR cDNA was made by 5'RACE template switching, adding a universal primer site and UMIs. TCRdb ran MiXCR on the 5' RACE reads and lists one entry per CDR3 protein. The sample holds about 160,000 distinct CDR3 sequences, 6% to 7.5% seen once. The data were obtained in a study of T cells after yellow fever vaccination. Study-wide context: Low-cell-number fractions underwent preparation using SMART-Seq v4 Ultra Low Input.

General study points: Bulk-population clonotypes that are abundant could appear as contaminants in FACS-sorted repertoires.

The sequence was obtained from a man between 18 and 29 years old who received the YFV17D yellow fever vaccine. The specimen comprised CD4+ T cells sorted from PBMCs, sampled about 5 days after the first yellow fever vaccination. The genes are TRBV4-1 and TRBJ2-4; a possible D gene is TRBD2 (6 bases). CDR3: CASSQDGRKNIQYF. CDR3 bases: TGCGCCAGCAGCCAAGACGGGAGAAAAAACATTCAGTACTTC.